The T cell receptor beta chain described here comes from a study of T cells in Graves' hyperthyroidism and ophthalmopathy. This clonotype was picked up many times. Researchers amplified the TCR beta CDR3 regions from RNA transcripts. HTBI primers drove first-round RT-PCR of the TCR CDR3. MiXCR, applied by TCRdb to the multiplex PCR reads, yields one record per CDR3 protein. The sample yields over 700,000 distinct CDR3 sequences, under 45% seen once. Germline V lookup: CDR1 MNHNS, CDR2 SASEGT. V lost 6 bases to trimming and J lost 0 bases, with 9 bases between them. The CDR3 totals 13 residues. The study enrolled patients aged 18 to 65 with newly diagnosed hyperthyroidism of under 2 months' duration.

This sequence joins TRBV6-1 and TRBJ2-7; no definite D call. Input material: blood. The origin of this receptor is a woman aged 40 to 50 with Graves' hyperthyroidism. The CDR3 loop reads CASRVDGSYEQYF. In DNA form, the CDR3 reads TGTGCCAGCAGGGTGGACGGCTCCTACGAGCAGTACTTC.